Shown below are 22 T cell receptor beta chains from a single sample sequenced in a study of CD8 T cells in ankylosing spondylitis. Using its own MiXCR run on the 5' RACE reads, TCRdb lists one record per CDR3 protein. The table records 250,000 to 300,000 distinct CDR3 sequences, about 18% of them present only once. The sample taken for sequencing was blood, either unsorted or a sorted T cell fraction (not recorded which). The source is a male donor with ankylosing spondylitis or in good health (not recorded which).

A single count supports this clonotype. CDR3 nucleotides: TGTGCCAGCAGCTCGGGACAGGGAACGATTTACGAGCAGTACTTC. Amino acid sequence: CASSSGQGTIYEQYF. The chain joins TRBV7-9 to TRBJ2-7, with 9 bases fitting TRBD1. V shed 4 bases, J shed 4 bases, and the junction held 8 bases outside the gene matches. CDR3 length: 15 residues. Germline lookup yields CDR1 SEHNR and CDR2 FQNEAQ (reference sequence).

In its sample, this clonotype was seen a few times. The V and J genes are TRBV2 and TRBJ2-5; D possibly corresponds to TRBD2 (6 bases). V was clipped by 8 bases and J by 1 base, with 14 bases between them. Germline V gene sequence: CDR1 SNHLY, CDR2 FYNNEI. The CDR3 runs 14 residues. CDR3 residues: CASRDWRGQETQYF. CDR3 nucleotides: TGTGCCAGCCGAGACTGGAGGGGCCAAGAGACCCAGTACTTC.

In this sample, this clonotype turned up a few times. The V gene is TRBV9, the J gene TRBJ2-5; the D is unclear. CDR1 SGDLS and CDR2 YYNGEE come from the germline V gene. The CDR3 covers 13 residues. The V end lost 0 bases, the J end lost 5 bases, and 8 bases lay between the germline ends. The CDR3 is CASSVGSLETQYF. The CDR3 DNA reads TGTGCCAGCAGCGTAGGCTCCTTGGAGACCCAGTACTTC.

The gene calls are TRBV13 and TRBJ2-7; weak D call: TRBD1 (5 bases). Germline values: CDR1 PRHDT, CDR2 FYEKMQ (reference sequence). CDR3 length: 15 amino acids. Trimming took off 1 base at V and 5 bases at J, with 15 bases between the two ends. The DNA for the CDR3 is TGTGCCAGCAGCTTAGCAGCCAGGGTGTTGGACGAGCAGTACTTC. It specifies CASSLAARVLDEQYF.

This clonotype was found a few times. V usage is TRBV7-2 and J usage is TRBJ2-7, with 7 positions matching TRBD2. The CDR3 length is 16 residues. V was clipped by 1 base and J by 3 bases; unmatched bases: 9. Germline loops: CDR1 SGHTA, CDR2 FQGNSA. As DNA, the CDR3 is TGTGCCAGCAGCTTAGGAGCCCCGACTAGCAACTACGAGCAGTACTTC. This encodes CASSLGAPTSNYEQYF.

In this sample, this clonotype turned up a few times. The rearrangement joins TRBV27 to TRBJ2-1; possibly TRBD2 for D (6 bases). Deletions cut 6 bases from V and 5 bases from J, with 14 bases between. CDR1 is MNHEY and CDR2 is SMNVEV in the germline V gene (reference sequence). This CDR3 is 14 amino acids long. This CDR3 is CASSNSGTDNEQFF. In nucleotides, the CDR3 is TGTGCCAGCAGCAACTCCGGGACTGACAATGAGCAGTTCTTC.

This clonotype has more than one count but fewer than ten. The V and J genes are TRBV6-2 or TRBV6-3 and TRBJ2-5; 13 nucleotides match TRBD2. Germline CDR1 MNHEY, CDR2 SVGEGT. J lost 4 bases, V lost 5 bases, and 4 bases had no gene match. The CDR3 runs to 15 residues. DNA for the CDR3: TGTGCCAGCAGTGACGGACTAGCGGGAGTAGAGACCCAGTACTTC. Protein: CASSDGLAGVETQYF.

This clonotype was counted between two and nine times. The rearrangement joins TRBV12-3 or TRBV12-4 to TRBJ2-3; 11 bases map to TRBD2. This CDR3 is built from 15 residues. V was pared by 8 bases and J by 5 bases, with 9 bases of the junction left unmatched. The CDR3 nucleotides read TGTGCCAGCTCTCCCGGGACTAGCGGCGAAGATACGCAGTATTTT. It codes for CASSPGTSGEDTQYF.

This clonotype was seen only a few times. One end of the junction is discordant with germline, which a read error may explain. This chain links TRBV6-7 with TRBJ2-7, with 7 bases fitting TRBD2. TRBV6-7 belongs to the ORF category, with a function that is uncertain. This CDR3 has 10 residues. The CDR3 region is CASRRWGLQF. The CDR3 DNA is TGTGCCAGCAGGAGATGGGGACTACAATTC.

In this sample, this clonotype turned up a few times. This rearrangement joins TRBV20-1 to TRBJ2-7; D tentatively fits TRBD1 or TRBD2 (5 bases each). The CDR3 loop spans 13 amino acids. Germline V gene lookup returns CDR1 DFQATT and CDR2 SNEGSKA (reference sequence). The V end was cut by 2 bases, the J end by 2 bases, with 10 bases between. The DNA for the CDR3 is TGCAGTGCTAGAACGGGGCTAGCCTACGAGCAGTACTTC. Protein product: CSARTGLAYEQYF.

CDR3 sequence (DNA): TGTGCCAGCAGTTTAGGGGACAGGGTCAATGAGCAGTTCTTC. Its protein is CASSLGDRVNEQFF. The chain recombines TRBV27 with TRBJ2-1; 9 bases map to TRBD1. The CDR3 covers 14 residues. V trimming: 2 bases; J trimming: 6 bases; junction bases outside the gene matches: 2. Germline CDR1 and CDR2: MNHEY and SMNVEV (reference sequence).

The CDR3, as DNA: TGCGCCAGCAGCCAAAAGGGGCTGGGCGGAACCTACAATGAGCAGTTCTTC. It yields the protein CASSQKGLGGTYNEQFF. The V call is TRBV4-1, the J call TRBJ2-1; D might be TRBD1 (5 bases). The CDR3 extends over 17 amino acids. The V and J ends lost 2 bases and 2 bases respectively, with 16 bases between them. CDR1 and CDR2 from the germline V gene are MGHRA and YSYEKL.

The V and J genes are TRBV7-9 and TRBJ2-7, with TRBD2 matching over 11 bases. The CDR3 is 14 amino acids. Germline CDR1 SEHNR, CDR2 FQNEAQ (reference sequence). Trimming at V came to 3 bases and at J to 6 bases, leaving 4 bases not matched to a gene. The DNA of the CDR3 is TGTGCCAGCAGCTTGGTACTAGCGGGAGTCGAGCAGTACTTC. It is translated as CASSLVLAGVEQYF. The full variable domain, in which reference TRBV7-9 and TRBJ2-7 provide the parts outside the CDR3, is DTGVSQNPRHKITKRGQNVTFRCDPISEHNRLYWYRQTLGQGPEFLTYFQNEAQLEKSRLLSDRFSAERPKGSFSTLEIQRTEQGDSAMYLCASSLVLAGVEQYFGPGTRLTVT.

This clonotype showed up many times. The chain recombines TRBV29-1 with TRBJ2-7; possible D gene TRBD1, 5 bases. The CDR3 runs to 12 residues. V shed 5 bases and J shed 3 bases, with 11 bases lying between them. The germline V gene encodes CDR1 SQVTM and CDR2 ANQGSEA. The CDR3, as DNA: TGCAGCGTTTACGGTCAGGGCTACGAGCAGTACTTC. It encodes CSVYGQGYEQYF.

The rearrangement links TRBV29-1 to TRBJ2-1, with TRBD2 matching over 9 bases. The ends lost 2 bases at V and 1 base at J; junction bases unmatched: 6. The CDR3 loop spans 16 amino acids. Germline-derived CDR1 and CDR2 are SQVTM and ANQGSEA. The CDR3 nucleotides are TGCAGCGTTGAACCCCTTCTAGCGGGATCCTACAATGAGCAGTTCTTC. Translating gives CSVEPLLAGSYNEQFF.

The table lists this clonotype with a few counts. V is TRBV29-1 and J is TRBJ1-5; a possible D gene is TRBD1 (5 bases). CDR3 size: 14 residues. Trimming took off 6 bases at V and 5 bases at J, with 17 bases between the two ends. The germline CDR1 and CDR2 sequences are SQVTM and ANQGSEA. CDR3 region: CSVMTVMEDQPQHF. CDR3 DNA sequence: TGCAGCGTCATGACAGTGATGGAGGATCAGCCCCAGCATTTT.

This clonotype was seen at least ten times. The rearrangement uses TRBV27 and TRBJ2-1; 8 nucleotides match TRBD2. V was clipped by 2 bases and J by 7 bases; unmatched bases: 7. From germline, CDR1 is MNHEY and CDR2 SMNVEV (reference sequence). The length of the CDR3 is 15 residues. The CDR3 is CASSLESGSQNEQFF. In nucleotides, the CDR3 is TGTGCCAGCAGTTTAGAGAGCGGGAGTCAAAATGAGCAGTTCTTC.

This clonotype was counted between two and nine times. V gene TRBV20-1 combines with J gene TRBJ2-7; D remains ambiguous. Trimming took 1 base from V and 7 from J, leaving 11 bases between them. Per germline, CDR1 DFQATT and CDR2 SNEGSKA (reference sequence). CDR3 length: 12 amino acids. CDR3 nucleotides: TGCAGTGCTAGAGTCGAGCGCCCAGAGCAGTACTTC. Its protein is CSARVERPEQYF.

CDR3 in amino acids: CSVVRAGEEDEQFF. DNA of the CDR3: TGCAGCGTTGTTAGGGCGGGAGAAGAGGATGAGCAGTTCTTC. The rearrangement uses TRBV29-1 and TRBJ2-1; 7 bases are shared with TRBD2. CDR3 length: 14 amino acids. The V gene's germline CDR1 is SQVTM and CDR2 ANQGSEA. Trimming took 4 bases from V and 8 from J; bases not matched to a gene: 11.

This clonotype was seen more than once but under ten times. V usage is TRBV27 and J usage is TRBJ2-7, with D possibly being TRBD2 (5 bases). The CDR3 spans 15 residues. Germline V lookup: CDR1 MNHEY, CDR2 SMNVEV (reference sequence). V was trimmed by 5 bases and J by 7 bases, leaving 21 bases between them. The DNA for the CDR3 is TGTGCCAGCAGTACCCCCTCCGCGGGCGTACTGGAGCAGTACTTC. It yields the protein CASSTPSAGVLEQYF.

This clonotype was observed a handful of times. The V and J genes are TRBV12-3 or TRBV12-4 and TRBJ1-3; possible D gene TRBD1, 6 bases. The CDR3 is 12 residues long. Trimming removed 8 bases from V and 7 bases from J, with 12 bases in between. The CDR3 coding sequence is TGTGCCAGCGGGGGCGTGAGGAACACCATATATTTT. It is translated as CASGGVRNTIYF.

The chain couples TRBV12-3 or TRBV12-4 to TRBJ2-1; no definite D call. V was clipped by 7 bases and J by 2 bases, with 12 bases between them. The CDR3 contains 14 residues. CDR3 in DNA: TGTGCCAGCACCGTAGGTCGCGCCTACAATGAGCAGTTCTTC. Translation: CASTVGRAYNEQFF.